The clone carrying this T cell receptor (beta chain) was seen only a few times. Its antigen is not identified. The sample comes from a study of response to subunit inactivated influenza vaccine. General study findings and limits: That few new T cells are recruited by each seasonal influenza vaccination was the authors' suggestion.

Germline CDR1 MNHEY, CDR2 SVGAGI. The germline V and J ends were trimmed by 10 bases and 4 bases, with 11 bases remaining between them. The length of the CDR3 is 11 residues. TCRdb called the RT-PCR reads again in MiXCR, with one record for every CDR3 protein. This table has 860,000 or so distinct CDR3 sequences, 20% to 25% appearing once. This chain uses TRBV6-5 with TRBJ2-7; either TRBD1 or TRBD2 may fit D (6 bases each). The sequence came from a man between 45 and 60 years old who received an inactivated influenza vaccine. The input for sequencing was PBMCs from blood, taken 5 days after vaccination. The CDR3 region is CATGGGYEQYF. CDR3 DNA sequence: TGTGCCACCGGAGGGGGGTACGAGCAGTACTTC.